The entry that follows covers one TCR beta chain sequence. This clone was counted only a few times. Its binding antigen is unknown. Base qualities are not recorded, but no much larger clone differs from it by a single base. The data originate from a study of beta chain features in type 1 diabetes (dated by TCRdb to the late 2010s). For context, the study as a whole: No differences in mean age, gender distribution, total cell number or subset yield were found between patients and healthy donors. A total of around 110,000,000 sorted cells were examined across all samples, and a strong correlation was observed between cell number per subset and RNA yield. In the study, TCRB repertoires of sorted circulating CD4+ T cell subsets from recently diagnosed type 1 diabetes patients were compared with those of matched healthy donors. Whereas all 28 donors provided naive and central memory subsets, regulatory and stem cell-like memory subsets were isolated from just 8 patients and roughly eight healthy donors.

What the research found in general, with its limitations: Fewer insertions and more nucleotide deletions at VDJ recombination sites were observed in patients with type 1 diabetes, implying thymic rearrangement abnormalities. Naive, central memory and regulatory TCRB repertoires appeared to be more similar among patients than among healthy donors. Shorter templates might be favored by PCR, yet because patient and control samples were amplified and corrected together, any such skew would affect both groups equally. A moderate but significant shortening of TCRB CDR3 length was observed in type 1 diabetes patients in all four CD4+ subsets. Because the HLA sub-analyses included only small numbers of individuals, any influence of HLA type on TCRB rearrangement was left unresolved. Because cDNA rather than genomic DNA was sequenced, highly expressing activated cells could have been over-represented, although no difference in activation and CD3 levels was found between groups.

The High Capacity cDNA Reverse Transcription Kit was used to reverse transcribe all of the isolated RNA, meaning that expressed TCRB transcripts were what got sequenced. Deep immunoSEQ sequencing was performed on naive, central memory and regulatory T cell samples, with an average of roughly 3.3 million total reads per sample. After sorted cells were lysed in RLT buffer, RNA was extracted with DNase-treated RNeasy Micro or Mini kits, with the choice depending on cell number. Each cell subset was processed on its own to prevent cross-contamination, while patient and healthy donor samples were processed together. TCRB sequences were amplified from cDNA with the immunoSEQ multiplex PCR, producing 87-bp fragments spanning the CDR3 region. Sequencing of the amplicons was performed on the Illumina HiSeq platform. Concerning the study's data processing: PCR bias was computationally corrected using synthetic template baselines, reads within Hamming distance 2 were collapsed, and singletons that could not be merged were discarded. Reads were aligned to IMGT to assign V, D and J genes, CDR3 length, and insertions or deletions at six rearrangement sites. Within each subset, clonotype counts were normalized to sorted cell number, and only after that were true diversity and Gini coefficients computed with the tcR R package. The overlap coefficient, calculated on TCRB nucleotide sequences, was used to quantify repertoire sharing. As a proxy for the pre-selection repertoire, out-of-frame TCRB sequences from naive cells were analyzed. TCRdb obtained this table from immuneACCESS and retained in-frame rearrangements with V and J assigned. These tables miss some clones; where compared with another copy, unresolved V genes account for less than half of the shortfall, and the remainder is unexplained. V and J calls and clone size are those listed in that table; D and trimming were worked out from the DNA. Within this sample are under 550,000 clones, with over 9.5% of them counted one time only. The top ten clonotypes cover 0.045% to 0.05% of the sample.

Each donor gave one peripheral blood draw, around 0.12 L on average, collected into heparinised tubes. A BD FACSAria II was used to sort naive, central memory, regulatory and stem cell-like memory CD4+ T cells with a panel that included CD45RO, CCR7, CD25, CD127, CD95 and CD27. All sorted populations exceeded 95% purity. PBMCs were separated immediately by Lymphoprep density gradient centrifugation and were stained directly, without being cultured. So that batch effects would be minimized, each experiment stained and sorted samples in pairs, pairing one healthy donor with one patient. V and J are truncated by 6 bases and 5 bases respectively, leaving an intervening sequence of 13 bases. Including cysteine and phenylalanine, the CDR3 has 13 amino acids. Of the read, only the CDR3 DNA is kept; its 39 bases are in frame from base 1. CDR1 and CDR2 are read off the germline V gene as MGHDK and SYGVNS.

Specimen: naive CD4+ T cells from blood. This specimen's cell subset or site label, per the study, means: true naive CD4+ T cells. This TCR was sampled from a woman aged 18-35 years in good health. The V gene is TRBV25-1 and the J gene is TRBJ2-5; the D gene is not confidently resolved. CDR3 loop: CASRKSLLETQYF. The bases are TGTGCCAGCAGAAAGAGTCTTCTGGAGACCCAGTACTTC.